Shown below are 27 T cell receptor beta chains from a single sample sequenced in a study of beta chain features in type 1 diabetes. Investigators reverse transcribed all isolated RNA, so they sequenced expressed TCRB transcripts. Repertoires were generated with immunoSEQ multiplex PCR, while TCRdb's copy carries only in-frame clones and drops some. There are around 150,000 clones in the sample; less than 8.5% occur only once, and more than 1.1% lies in the top ten. The sequencing input was central memory CD4+ T cells from blood. These receptor sequences come from a woman aged 25 to 45 in good health.

This clone was seen a handful of times. The rearrangement uses TRBV21-1 and TRBJ2-3; the table's D call of TRBD2 was not tested on the DNA. TRBV21-1 is reported as a pseudogene. This CDR3 spans 14 amino acids. The CDR3 sequence: CASSSRGNTDTQYF. DNA of the CDR3: TGTGCCAGCAGCTCCCGGGGGAACACAGATACGCAGTATTTT.

This rearrangement joins TRBV19 to TRBJ2-4; no clear D gene. Per the germline V gene, CDR1 is LNHDA and CDR2 is SQIVND (reference sequence). This CDR3 contains 14 residues. Trimming removed 4 bases from V and 1 base from J, with 8 bases in between. The CDR3 sequence: CASSKLSAKNIQYF. The CDR3 DNA follows: TGTGCCAGTAGTAAACTCTCTGCCAAAAACATTCAGTACTTC.

This clone was detected many times. The same CDR3 can be traced to other DNA sequences in this sample. The gene calls are TRBV30 and TRBJ1-1; TRBD1 might be the D (6 bases). The germline V gene encodes CDR1 GTSNPN and CDR2 SVGIG (reference sequence). V gave up 0 bases and J gave up 1 base, with 6 bases separating them. This CDR3 spans 13 amino acids. CDR3 protein: CAWSVQGNTEAFF. The CDR3 bases are TGTGCCTGGAGTGTACAGGGGAACACTGAAGCTTTCTTT.

This clone was counted only a few times. J is TRBJ1-2 and V is TRBV5-4, with 10 positions matching TRBD1. This CDR3 contains 15 residues. In germline, CDR1 is SGHNT, CDR2 YYREEE (reference sequence). The V gene end was trimmed by 4 bases and the J gene end by 4 bases; junction bases not matched to a gene: 7. The CDR3 region has the DNA TGTGCCAGCAGCCCAAGCCGGGACAGGGGCTATGGCTACACCTTC. It encodes CASSPSRDRGYGYTF.

This clone appeared many times. J is TRBJ2-3 and V is TRBV14; D call uncertain. Per the germline V gene, CDR1 is SGHDN and CDR2 is FVKESK. This CDR3 contains 15 residues. Between the trimmed V and J ends, which lost 0 bases and 6 bases, there was a span of 13 bases. The CDR3, as DNA: TGTGCCAGCAGCCAAGATCCTGACGGCGGCGATACGCAGTATTTT. Protein sequence: CASSQDPDGGDTQYF.

Points on this clone: This likely reflects a read error, since a far larger clone is one base away. The CDR3 loop is CASSLGSGQIYEQYF. The CDR3, as DNA: TGTGCCAGCAGCTTGGGATCGGGACAAATCTACGAGCAGTACTTC. The J gene is TRBJ2-7, the V gene TRBV5-4, with D perhaps matching TRBD1 (6 bases). CDR3 length equals 15 residues. Germline loops: CDR1 SGHNT, CDR2 YYREEE (reference sequence). Trimming cost V 0 bases and J 3 bases, with 13 bases left between them.

The J gene is TRBJ2-1, the V gene TRBV5-1; the D is unclear. From germline, CDR1 is SGHRS and CDR2 YFSETQ. The CDR3 consists of 15 residues. Trimming cost V 0 bases and J 0 bases, with 7 bases left between them. CDR3 in amino acids: CASSLESGSYNEQFF. Written as DNA, the CDR3 is TGCGCCAGCAGCTTGGAGTCCGGCTCCTACAATGAGCAGTTCTTC.

The chain is built from TRBV19 and TRBJ1-5; TRBD1 agrees at 7 bases. Germline V gene lookup returns CDR1 LNHDA and CDR2 SQIVND (reference sequence). J gave up 2 bases and V 6 bases, and 10 bases lay outside the gene matches. The CDR3 has 16 residues. CDR3 in amino acids: CASSMETGNRNQPQHF. CDR3 nucleotides: TGTGCCAGTAGCATGGAGACAGGGAATCGCAATCAGCCCCAGCATTTT.

This chain connects TRBV18 to TRBJ2-3; TRBD1 is a possible D gene (5 bases). The V gene lost 2 bases and the J gene lost 0 bases, with 12 bases spanning the gap. The V gene's germline CDR1 is KGHSH and CDR2 LQKENI. This CDR3 has 16 amino acids. In nucleotides, the CDR3 is TGTGCCAGCTCACCATTCGCAGGGTCGAGCACAGATACGCAGTATTTT. Amino acid sequence: CASSPFAGSSTDTQYF.

The chain carries TRBV19 and TRBJ2-1; 8 nucleotides line up with TRBD2. Germline-derived CDR1 and CDR2 are LNHDA and SQIVND (reference sequence). This CDR3 contains 14 residues. The V and J ends lost 3 bases and 6 bases, in that order; junction bases with no gene match: 4. DNA for the CDR3: TGTGCCAGTAGTATCGCAGGGACTAGCAATGAGCAGTTCTTC. The encoded protein is CASSIAGTSNEQFF.

This chain's CDR3 is CASSPTSGSYEQYF. The CDR3 region has the DNA TGTGCCAGCAGTCCGACTAGCGGCTCCTACGAGCAGTACTTC. The rearrangement links TRBV7-3 to TRBJ2-7; 9 bases are a match to TRBD2. This CDR3 comprises 14 residues. Looked up from germline, CDR1 is SGHTA and CDR2 is FQGTGA. V shed 6 bases, J shed 0 bases, and the junction held 3 bases outside the gene matches. The complete variable domain, with remaining parts taken from reference TRBV7-3 and TRBJ2-7, reads GAGVSQTPSNKVTEKGKYVELRCDPISGHTALYWYRQSLGQGPEFLIYFQGTGAADDSGLPNDRFFAVRPEGSVSTLKIQRTERGDSAVYLCASSPTSGSYEQYFGPGTRLTVT.

This clone showed up many times. The chain has TRBV18 and TRBJ1-2; 9 bases match TRBD1. The V gene end was trimmed by 0 bases and the J gene end by 4 bases; junction bases not matched to a gene: 6. This CDR3 spans 16 amino acids. Germline V CDR1 and CDR2: KGHSH, LQKENI. CDR3 amino acids: CASSPPGTGYTYGYTF. CDR3 DNA sequence: TGTGCCAGCTCACCACCAGGGACAGGGTACACCTATGGCTACACCTTC.

This clone was recorded a few times. The chain recombines TRBV16 with TRBJ2-1; D might be TRBD2 (7 bases). V gave up 4 bases and J gave up 9 bases, with 10 bases separating them. Germline CDR1 is KGHSY and CDR2 is FQNENV. This CDR3 spans 12 amino acids. CDR3 nucleotide sequence: TGTGCCAGCAGCCGGGGGGGGCGTGAGCAGTTCTTC. Translating gives CASSRGGREQFF.

This clone was seen more than once but under ten times. This chain uses TRBV21-1 with TRBJ1-2. TRBV21-1 is given as a pseudogene. The CDR3 spans 16 residues. In nucleotides, the CDR3 is TGTGCCAGCAGCATTGACTCCCCCTCGGGTAACTATGGCTACACCTTC. Encoded protein: CASSIDSPSGNYGYTF.

The rearrangement uses TRBV7-2 and TRBJ2-7; 10 bases fit TRBD2. The germline gives CDR1 SGHTA, CDR2 FQGNSA. The J segment lost 2 bases and the V segment lost 1 base, leaving 5 bases of the junction unmatched. The CDR3 consists of 16 residues. The CDR3 loop reads CASSLDRLAGPYEQYF. The CDR3 DNA reads TGTGCCAGCAGCTTAGATCGACTAGCGGGTCCCTACGAGCAGTACTTC.

The rearrangement uses TRBV9 and TRBJ2-1; D is perhaps TRBD1 (6 bases). The CDR3 runs to 13 residues. Germline V CDR1 and CDR2: SGDLS, YYNGEE. Trimming left V 2 bases short and J 4 bases short, with 7 bases between. The CDR3 nucleotides are TGTGCCAGCAGCGTTCAGGGGTACAATGAGCAGTTCTTC. Amino acids: CASSVQGYNEQFF.

The rearrangement uses TRBV7-2 and TRBJ2-7, with D perhaps TRBD1 (6 bases). This CDR3 is built from 16 residues. With 5 bases removed from V and 6 bases from J, the gap between germline ends came to 23 bases. Germline CDR1 is SGHTA and CDR2 is FQGNSA. The CDR3 region is CASSRNPGQGPSEQYF. The CDR3 coding sequence is TGTGCCAGCAGCCGGAACCCCGGGCAGGGGCCCTCCGAGCAGTACTTC.

The CDR3 DNA is TGTGCCAGCAGCTTCGCCGGGACAGGGGGCGTTGTTGGGGAGACCCAGTACTTC. The encoded protein is CASSFAGTGGVVGETQYF. The chain recombines TRBV5-5 with TRBJ2-5; 12 bases map to TRBD1. With V trimmed by 2 bases and J by 5 bases, 13 bases remained unmatched. CDR1 is SGHKS, CDR2 YYEKEE, per germline (reference sequence). This CDR3 has 18 amino acids.

This rearrangement joins TRBV6-5 to TRBJ2-7; TRBD1 aligns across 7 bases. This CDR3 region has 14 residues. Per germline, CDR1 MNHEY and CDR2 SVGAGI. V lost 2 bases, J lost 0 bases, and 1 base stayed unmatched. The CDR3 loop reads CASSYPGGSYEQYF. The CDR3 bases are TGTGCCAGCAGTTACCCAGGGGGCTCCTACGAGCAGTACTTC.

This clone was seen a few times. The chain combines TRBV18 with TRBJ2-4; 7 bases map to TRBD2. CDR1 and CDR2 from the germline V gene are KGHSH and LQKENI. With 3 bases clipped from V and 7 bases from J, the junction kept 0 bases outside the gene matches. This CDR3 has 12 residues. CDR3 DNA sequence: TGTGCCAGCTCACCGGGGGGGAACATTCAGTACTTC. Its translation: CASSPGGNIQYF.

This chain's CDR3 is CASSLRGGIGELFF. The CDR3 bases are TGTGCCAGCAGCCTCCGGGGGGGAATCGGGGAGCTGTTTTTT. The V gene is TRBV5-6, the J gene TRBJ2-2; 8 bases map to TRBD2. Germline V lookup: CDR1 SGHDT, CDR2 YYEEEE. The CDR3 is made up of 14 amino acids. Trimming cost V 4 bases and J 7 bases; bases outside gene matches: 6.

V usage is TRBV27 and J usage is TRBJ1-1; D not resolved. CDR1 MNHEY and CDR2 SMNVEV come from the germline V gene (reference sequence). V dropped 6 bases and J dropped 2 bases, with 13 bases sitting between them. The CDR3 is 14 residues long. This chain's CDR3 is CASSSRPPNTEAFF. The CDR3 bases are TGTGCCAGCAGCAGCAGGCCACCTAACACTGAAGCTTTCTTT.

The V gene is TRBV5-1, the J gene TRBJ1-2, with D possibly matching TRBD1 (6 bases). V was cut by 0 bases and J by 4 bases, with 13 bases left in between. This CDR3 has 15 amino acids. CDR1 and CDR2 from the germline V gene are SGHRS and YFSETQ. CDR3 bases: TGCGCCAGCAGCTTGGACTCCCAGGGGCGCTATGGCTACACCTTC. Protein sequence: CASSLDSQGRYGYTF.

This clone was observed a handful of times. V usage is TRBV4-2 and J usage is TRBJ2-5, with D tentatively TRBD1 (5 bases). Trimming stripped 5 bases from V and 4 bases from J, with 11 bases between. Germline CDR1 and CDR2: LGHNA and YNFKEQ. The CDR3 runs to 13 residues. CDR3: CASSSQGRETQYF. In DNA, the CDR3 is TGTGCCAGCAGCTCCCAGGGTCGAGAGACCCAGTACTTC.

On this clone: The same CDR3 is also encoded by other DNA sequences in this sample. The V call is TRBV28, the J call TRBJ2-5, with 8 nucleotides matching TRBD1. The ends lost 6 bases at V and 2 bases at J; junction bases unmatched: 5. The germline gives CDR1 MDHEN, CDR2 SYDVKM. The CDR3 spans 14 residues. CDR3 sequence (DNA): TGTGCCAGCAGCACCCGACAGGGGCAAGAGACCCAGTACTTC. Translating gives CASSTRQGQETQYF.

This clone was counted only a few times. The gene calls are TRBV19 and TRBJ2-1; TRBD2 matches 11 bases. The CDR3 has 15 residues. In germline, CDR1 is LNHDA, CDR2 SQIVND (reference sequence). The V and J ends lost 6 bases and 8 bases, in that order; junction bases with no gene match: 9. CDR3 sequence (DNA): TGTGCCAGTAGCCGACTAGCGGGACGGGGGGATGAGCAGTTCTTC. Translated: CASSRLAGRGDEQFF.

J is TRBJ2-7 and V is TRBV4-3; TRBD1 agrees at 7 bases. The CDR3 runs to 16 residues. Germline-derived CDR1 and CDR2 are LGHNA and YSLEER. The J segment lost 2 bases and the V segment lost 0 bases, leaving 7 bases of the junction unmatched. The CDR3 coding sequence is TGCGCCAGCAGCCAAGAGGCTACAGGGGCCGCCTACGAGCAGTACTTC. As protein: CASSQEATGAAYEQYF.